The subject of this entry is one T cell receptor beta chain. This record belongs to a study of blood T cell repertoires in COVID-19. In the study overall: There were acute and convalescent COVID-19 samples, and they came from the United States, Italy and Spain. T cells, B-cell-depleted T cells, or PBMCs provided the cDNA or gDNA that served as material.

As originally analysed: How many nucleated cells were present was estimated from reference gene primer amplification. The table came from immunoSEQ multiplex PCR; TCRdb's copy has only in-frame clones and leaves some out. The DNA gave D and trimming, while V, J and clone size come from that table. Found here are around 100,000 clones, approximately 91% of them singletons; the top ten hold roughly 6%. V trimming: 4 bases; J trimming: 2 bases; junction bases outside the gene matches: 3. CDR1 and CDR2 from the germline V gene are SGHRS and YFSETQ. The CDR3 is 14 amino acids. The sequence was obtained from a woman aged 55-70 years with acute or convalescent COVID-19. What was sequenced was peripheral blood. The chain has TRBV5-1 and TRBJ2-3, with 8 bases lining up with TRBD1. The CDR3 reads CASSPRGPTDTQYF. As DNA, the CDR3 is TGCGCCAGCAGCCCCAGGGGGCCCACAGATACGCAGTATTTT.